The T cell receptor (beta chain) under discussion was sequenced for a study of blood T cell repertoires in COVID-19. Original analysis: Quantification of nucleated cells was approximated via reference gene primer amplification. Method: immunoSEQ multiplex PCR; TCRdb's copy keeps in-frame clones and lacks some. V and J calls and clone size are those listed in that table; D and trimming were worked out from the DNA. This sample carries 300,000 or so clones, around 89% of them seen once, and the ten largest clones take just under 7%. V shed 0 bases and J 0 bases; nucleotides not matched to a gene: 5. Germline V gene lookup returns CDR1 SGHVS and CDR2 FNYEAQ. This CDR3 has 17 residues.

The sequencing input was peripheral blood. The chain uses TRBV7-6 and TRBJ1-3, with TRBD1 identical over 7 bases. The receptor was derived from a woman in her twenties or thirties who had recovered from COVID-19. In nucleotides, the CDR3 is TGTGCCAGCAGCTTAGCGACACAGGGGCTCTCTGGAAACACCATATATTTT. Protein product: CASSLATQGLSGNTIYF.